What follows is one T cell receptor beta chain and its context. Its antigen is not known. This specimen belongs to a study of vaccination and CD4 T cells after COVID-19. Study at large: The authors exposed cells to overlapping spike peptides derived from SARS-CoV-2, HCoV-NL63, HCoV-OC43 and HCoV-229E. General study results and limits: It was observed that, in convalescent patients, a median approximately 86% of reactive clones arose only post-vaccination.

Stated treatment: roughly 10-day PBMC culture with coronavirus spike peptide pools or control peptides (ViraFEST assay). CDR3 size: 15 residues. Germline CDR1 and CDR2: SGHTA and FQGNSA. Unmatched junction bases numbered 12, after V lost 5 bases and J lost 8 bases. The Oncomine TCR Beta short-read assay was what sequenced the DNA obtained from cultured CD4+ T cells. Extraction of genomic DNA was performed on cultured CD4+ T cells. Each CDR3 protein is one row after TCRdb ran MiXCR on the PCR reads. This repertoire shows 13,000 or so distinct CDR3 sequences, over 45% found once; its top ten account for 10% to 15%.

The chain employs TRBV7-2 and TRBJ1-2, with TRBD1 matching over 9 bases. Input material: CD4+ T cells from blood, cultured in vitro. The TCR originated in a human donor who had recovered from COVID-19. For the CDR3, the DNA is TGTGCCAGCAGCGGGCACAGGGGGCCCCTAGAGGGCTACACCTTC. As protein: CASSGHRGPLEGYTF.